The clone carrying this T cell receptor beta chain appeared once. The data are from a study of blood T cell repertoires in COVID-19. Study details: PBMCs, B-cell-depleted T cells, or T cells provided the cDNA or gDNA that made up the material.

Living in about 25 US areas, the participants were between roughly 18 and 90 years of age. Participants reported their clinical history, and cohort assignment relied on those reports. Clones were sequenced by immunoSEQ multiplex PCR, and TCRdb holds only the in-frame ones, with some missing. The sample holds about 240,000 clones, 86% seen once. This CDR3 is built from 15 residues. J gave up 2 bases and V 8 bases, and 9 bases lay outside the gene matches. Germline assignment: CDR1 SNHLY and CDR2 FYNNEI. Sequencing was done on a sample of PBMCs or T cells enriched from blood (not recorded which). This chain uses TRBV2 with TRBJ2-5, with 9 bases fitting TRBD2. The clonotype originates from a woman aged 40 to 50 with acute COVID-19. The CDR3 nucleotides read TGTGCCAGCTCGATGGCGGGAGGGGGGCAAGAGACCCAGTACTTC. Translating gives CASSMAGGGQETQYF.